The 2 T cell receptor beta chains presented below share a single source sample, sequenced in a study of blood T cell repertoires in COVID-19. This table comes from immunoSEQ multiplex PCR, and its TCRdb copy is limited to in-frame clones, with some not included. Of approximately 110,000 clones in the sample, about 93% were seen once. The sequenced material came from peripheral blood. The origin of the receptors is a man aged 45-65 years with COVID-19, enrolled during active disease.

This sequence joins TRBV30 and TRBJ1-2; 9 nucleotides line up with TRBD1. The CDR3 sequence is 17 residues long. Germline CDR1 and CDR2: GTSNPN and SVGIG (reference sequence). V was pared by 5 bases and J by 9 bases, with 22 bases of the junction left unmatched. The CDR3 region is CAWGSDRGNLGMGSYTF. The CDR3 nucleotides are TGTGCCTGGGGATCGGACAGGGGAAATCTTGGGATGGGGAGCTACACCTTC.

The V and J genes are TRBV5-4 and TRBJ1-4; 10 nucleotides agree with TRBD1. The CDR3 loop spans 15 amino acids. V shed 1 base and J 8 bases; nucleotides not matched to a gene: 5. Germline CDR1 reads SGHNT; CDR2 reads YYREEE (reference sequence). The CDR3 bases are TGTGCCAGCAGCTTGCGGGACAGGGGAAACGAAAAACTGTTTTTT. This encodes CASSLRDRGNEKLFF.